The clone carrying this T cell receptor (beta chain) was seen more than once but under ten times. V dropped 6 bases and J dropped 8 bases, with 14 bases sitting between them. Per the germline V gene, CDR1 is MNHNS and CDR2 is SASEGT. This CDR3 has 13 residues. These data belong to a study of beta chain features in type 1 diabetes. The authors reverse transcribed all of the isolated RNA, so sequencing captured expressed TCRB transcripts. Only in-frame clones appear in the TCRdb table, and some are missing; sequencing was by immunoSEQ multiplex PCR. This sample yields some 150,000 clones, of which roughly 10% are seen a single time; approximately 1.3% belongs to the top ten.

Sequencing input: naive CD4+ T cells from blood. The chain employs TRBV6-1 and TRBJ1-3; possible D gene TRBD1, 6 bases. This clonotype was obtained from a man between 18 and 35 years old in good health. The CDR3 loop is CASSGQRRDTIYF. The CDR3 DNA reads TGTGCCAGCAGCGGACAGCGGCGGGACACCATATATTTT.